This T cell receptor (beta chain) was sequenced during a study of brain T cells in children with intractable seizures. General study results and limits: Pre-surgery blood may have been undersampled, hiding some clones. HCMV serostatus was not known, and viral specificity came from CDR3 similarity only.

Regarding time point: blood from clinic visit 5 months post-surgery; TSC patient then seizure free. Surgery cases with the highest brain T cell transcript signatures were chosen for sequencing. At least one anti-epileptic drug was given before surgery. Trimming at V came to 3 bases and at J to 8 bases, leaving 11 bases not matched to a gene. The CDR3 length is 17 residues. Germline V gene data show CDR1 as LGHNT and CDR2 as FRNRAP. With respect to this clone: Its specificity is unknown.

The protocol was immunoSEQ multiplex PCR, while the TCRdb copy is restricted to in-frame clones and leaves out a portion. The sample lists about 340,000 clones; about 93% were seen once. The chain combines TRBV12-5 with TRBJ2-3; TRBD2 aligns across 13 bases. This TCR derives from a boy less than two years old with tuberous sclerosis and intractable seizures. The material sequenced was peripheral blood, taken about 5 months after surgery. The CDR3 nucleotides read TGTGCTAGTGGTTTCTCACTAGCGGGAGGGGTAGGGGCTACGCAGTATTTT. Encoded protein: CASGFSLAGGVGATQYF.